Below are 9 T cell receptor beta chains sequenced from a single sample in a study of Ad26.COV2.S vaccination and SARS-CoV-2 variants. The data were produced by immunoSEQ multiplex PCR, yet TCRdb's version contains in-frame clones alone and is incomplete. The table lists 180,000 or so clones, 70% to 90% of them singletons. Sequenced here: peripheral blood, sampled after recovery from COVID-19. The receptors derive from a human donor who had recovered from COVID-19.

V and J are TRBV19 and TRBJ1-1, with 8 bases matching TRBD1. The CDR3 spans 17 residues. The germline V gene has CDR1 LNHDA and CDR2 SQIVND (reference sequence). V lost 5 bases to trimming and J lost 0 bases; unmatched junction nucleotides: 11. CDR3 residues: CASSHGTGRSMNTEAFF. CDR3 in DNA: TGTGCCAGTAGTCACGGGACAGGACGATCCATGAACACTGAAGCTTTCTTT.

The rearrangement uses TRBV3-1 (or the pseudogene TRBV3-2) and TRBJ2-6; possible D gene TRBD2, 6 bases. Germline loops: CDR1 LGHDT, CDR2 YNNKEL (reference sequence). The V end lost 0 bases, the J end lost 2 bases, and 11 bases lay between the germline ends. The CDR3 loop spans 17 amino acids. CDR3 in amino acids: CASSQEWAGPGANVLTF. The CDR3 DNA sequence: TGTGCCAGCAGCCAAGAATGGGCGGGACCTGGGGCCAACGTCCTGACTTTC.

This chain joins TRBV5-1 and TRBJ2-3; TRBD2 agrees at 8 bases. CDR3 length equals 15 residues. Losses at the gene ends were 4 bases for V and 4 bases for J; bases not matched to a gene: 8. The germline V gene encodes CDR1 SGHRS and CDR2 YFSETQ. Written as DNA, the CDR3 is TGCGCCAGCAGCACAGCGGGAGCTAGGGCAGATACGCAGTATTTT. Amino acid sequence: CASSTAGARADTQYF.

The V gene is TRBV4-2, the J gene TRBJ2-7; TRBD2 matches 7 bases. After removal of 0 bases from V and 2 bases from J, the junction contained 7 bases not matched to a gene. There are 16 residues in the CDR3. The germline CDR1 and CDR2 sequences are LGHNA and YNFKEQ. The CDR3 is CASSQDRLGGTYEQYF. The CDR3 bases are TGTGCCAGCAGCCAAGATAGGCTGGGGGGGACCTACGAGCAGTACTTC.

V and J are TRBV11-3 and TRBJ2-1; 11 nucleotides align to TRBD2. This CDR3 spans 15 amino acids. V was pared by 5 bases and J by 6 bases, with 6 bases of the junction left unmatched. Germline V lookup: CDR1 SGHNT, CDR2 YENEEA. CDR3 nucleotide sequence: TGTGCCAGCAGCCTAGGCGGGACTAGCGGCAATGAGCAGTTCTTC. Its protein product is CASSLGGTSGNEQFF.

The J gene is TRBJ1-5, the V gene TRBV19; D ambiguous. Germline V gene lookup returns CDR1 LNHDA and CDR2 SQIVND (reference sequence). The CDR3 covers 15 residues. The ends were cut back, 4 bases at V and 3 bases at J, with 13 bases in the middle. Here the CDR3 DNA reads TGTGCCAGTAGTAAATGGTGGGTGGACAATCAGCCCCAGCATTTT. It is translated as CASSKWWVDNQPQHF.

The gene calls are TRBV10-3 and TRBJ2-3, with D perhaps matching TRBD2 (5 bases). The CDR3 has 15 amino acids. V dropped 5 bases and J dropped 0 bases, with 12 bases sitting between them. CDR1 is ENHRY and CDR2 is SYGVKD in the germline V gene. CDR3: CAISNKGGSTDTQYF. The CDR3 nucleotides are TGTGCCATCAGTAATAAGGGCGGGAGCACAGATACGCAGTATTTT.

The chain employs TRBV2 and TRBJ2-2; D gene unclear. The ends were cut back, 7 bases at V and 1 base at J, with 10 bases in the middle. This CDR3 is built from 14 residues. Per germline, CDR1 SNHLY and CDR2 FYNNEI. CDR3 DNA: TGTGCCAGCATTAAATACAGGAACACCGGGGAGCTGTTTTTT. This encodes CASIKYRNTGELFF. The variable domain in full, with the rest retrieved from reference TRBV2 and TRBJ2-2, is EPEVTQTPSHQVTQMGQEVILRCVPISNHLYFYWYRQILGQKVEFLVSFYNNEISEKSEIFDDQFSVERPDGSNFTLKIRSTKLEDSAMYFCASIKYRNTGELFFGEGSRLTVL.

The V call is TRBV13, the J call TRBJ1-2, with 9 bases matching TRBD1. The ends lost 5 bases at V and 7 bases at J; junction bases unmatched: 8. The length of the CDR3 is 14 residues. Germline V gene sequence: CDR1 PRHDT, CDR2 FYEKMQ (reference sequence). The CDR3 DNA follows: TGTGCCAGCAGCCCACGAGGGACAGGGTTTGGCTACACCTTC. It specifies CASSPRGTGFGYTF.